Below, one T cell receptor (beta chain) is given with its context. This clone was seen a single time. There is no known antigen for this receptor. The likely explanation is a read error, given a far larger clone one base away. V loses 2 bases of germline sequence and J loses 2 bases, and the interval between the two ends is 7 bases. Its CDR3 holds 15 amino acids, cysteine through phenylalanine. Only the CDR3 DNA is retained, 45 bases long and in frame from the first base. Via the germline V gene, CDR1 is SGHTA and CDR2 FQGTGA. Using the deep immunoSEQ assay, multiplex PCR amplified TCR CDR3 regions from genomic DNA. Extracted genomic DNA from each cell subset was distributed evenly across all wells of several immunoSEQ 96-well plates, and each plate was treated as a replicate. For sorted subsets, approximately 210 ng of genomic DNA, equivalent to around 30,000 T cell genomes, went into each replicate PCR. Purified libraries were measured with a Qubit 3.0 fluorometer, size-checked on a Bioanalyzer 2100, and measured again with the KAPA Library Quantification kit. Every immunoSEQ 96-well plate was sequenced on a separate single-read 150-cycle Illumina NextSeq 550 flow cell. The source study handled its data this way. The immunoSEQ output contained only junctional sequences without quality scores, so filtering could not match that applied to full-length reads. To assign V/J genes and CDR3, sequences were annotated against IMGT germline references using PyIR, a Python wrapper for IgBLAST v1.9. Reads with weak V/J assignments (E-value above 1e-6), missing CDR3, stop codons, out-of-frame junctions, or ambiguous translated residues were removed. V3J clonotypes were defined as sequences sharing the same inferred V gene, J gene, and CDR3 amino acid sequence. The percentage overlap between two repertoires was calculated by dividing the number of shared unique clonotypes by the size of the smaller repertoire. Richness of each repertoire was evaluated using RTK rarefaction, the Chao1 estimator, and Recon v2.1 estimates of unobserved clonotypes. For all TCRbeta clonotypes obtained by the gDNA method from a few donors, generation probabilities were computed with OLGA. TCRdb holds this immuneACCESS table with in-frame rearrangements only. Some clones are missing; in checked studies, unresolved V genes explain under half, and the rest has no known cause. From that table come the V and J calls and clone size; the DNA was used to work out D and trimming. The sample includes around 1.1 million clones, with around three quarters observed a single time. The ten largest clones add up to roughly 0.62% of the sample.

The donors were healthy, HIV-negative adults with no recently reported acute infections or vaccinations. Every donor was a Caucasian adult residing in Nashville, Tennessee, USA. Magnetic negative selection was used to enrich CD4+ T cells, after which naive cells were positively selected on CD45RA and the negative fraction became the memory subset. Blood was collected by leukapheresis, and PBMCs were isolated by Ficoll-Histopaque density gradient centrifugation and then cryopreserved in liquid nitrogen vapor phase. Purity and quantity of every magnetically sorted T cell population were checked by analytical flow cytometry. Genomic DNA was isolated from each sorted fraction and quantified by UV absorbance on a Nanodrop 2000c. These data are taken from a study of shared clonotypes between healthy human individuals (dated by TCRdb to 2018 to 2021). About the full investigation: Three men and a couple of women, aged 18 to 49 years, made up the cohort. Different laboratories and diverse techniques were used to prepare libraries and sequence TCR repertoires, to increase sequencing depth and limit assay-specific biases. Blood TCR repertoires of five healthy adults were deeply sequenced to estimate repertoire size and the extent of clonotype sharing between individuals. Per donor, three plates each were used for CD4 naive and CD4 memory, two for CD8 naive, and one for CD8 memory. Each donor's leukapheresis produced roughly between about 0.85 and 10 billion PBMCs. Results the study describes overall, beyond this receptor: Based on pairwise subsampling, the degree of clonotype sharing among donors was expected to be affected by sequencing depth. Naive subsets generally had larger estimated clonotype richness than memory subsets did. Only blood was sampled, and tissue TCR repertoires likely differ from those in blood. Compared with non-shared clonotypes, the clonotypes found in all four sorted-subset donors had higher generation probabilities. The genetic and exposure-history diversity represented was limited by the small number of donors. Even with the large sequencing depth, rarefaction of the sorted-subset datasets indicated that sequencing was incomplete. Across four donors, approximately 5% of naive CD4, approximately 4% of naive CD8, 2.3% of memory CD4, and approximately 0.4% of memory CD8 clonotypes were shared.

This TCR came from a man younger than 35 in good health. Some clones in this sample may be carry-over from other donors' samples. The sequence joins TRBV7-3 to TRBJ2-6; the D gene cannot be resolved beyond TRBD1 or TRBD2, each matching 5 bases. Sequenced: memory CD4+ T cells from PBMCs. Explained via the paper, the cell subset or site label denotes: CD45RA-negative fraction. For the CDR3, the sequence is CASSLGGTGANVLTF. The DNA sequence is given as TGTGCCAGCAGCTTAGGGGGAACTGGGGCCAACGTCCTGACTTTC.